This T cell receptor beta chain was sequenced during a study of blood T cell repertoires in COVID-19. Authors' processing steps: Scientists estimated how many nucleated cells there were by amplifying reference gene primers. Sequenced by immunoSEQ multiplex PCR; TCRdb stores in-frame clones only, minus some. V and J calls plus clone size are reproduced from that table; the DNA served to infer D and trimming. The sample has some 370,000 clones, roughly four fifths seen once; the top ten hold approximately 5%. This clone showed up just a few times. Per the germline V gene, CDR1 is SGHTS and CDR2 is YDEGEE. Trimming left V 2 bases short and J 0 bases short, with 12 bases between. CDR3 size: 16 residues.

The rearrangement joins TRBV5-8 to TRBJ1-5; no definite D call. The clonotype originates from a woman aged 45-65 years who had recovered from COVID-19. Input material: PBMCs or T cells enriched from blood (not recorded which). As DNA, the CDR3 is TGTGCCAGCAGCTTCGGAGCTCTAGCTAGCAATCAGCCCCAGCATTTT. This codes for CASSFGALASNQPQHF.